These 32 T cell receptor beta chains were sequenced from one sample in a study of blood T cell repertoires in COVID-19. Clones were sequenced by immunoSEQ multiplex PCR, and TCRdb holds only the in-frame ones, with some missing. The sample yields hundreds of thousands of clones, about 89% seen once. The sequenced material came from peripheral blood. These receptors were obtained from a young woman with COVID-19, enrolled during active disease.

The chain carries TRBV7-2 and TRBJ2-2; weak D call: TRBD1 (7 bases). Trimming took 5 bases from V and 6 from J, leaving 16 bases between them. The CDR3 contains 15 residues. Germline V lookup: CDR1 SGHTA, CDR2 FQGNSA. The CDR3 DNA follows: TGTGCCAGCAGCCCCGAGAGCAGGGGGGCCGGGGAGCTGTTTTTT. Its protein product is CASSPESRGAGELFF.

The chain links TRBV4-2 to TRBJ2-3; D unresolved. Germline CDR1 reads LGHNA; CDR2 reads YNFKEQ. Trimming removed 0 bases from V and 1 base from J, with 11 bases in between. The CDR3 consists of 16 residues. The CDR3 coding sequence is TGTGCCAGCAGCCAAGATCGTAGCAGCGGCACAGATACGCAGTATTTT. It specifies CASSQDRSSGTDTQYF.

The chain uses TRBV19 and TRBJ1-4; the D is unclear. The CDR3 extends over 16 amino acids. Looked up from germline, CDR1 is LNHDA and CDR2 is SQIVND (reference sequence). Between the trimmed V and J ends, which lost 3 bases and 5 bases, there was a span of 16 bases. The CDR3 protein is CASSIRSGSGNEKLFF. The CDR3 nucleotides are TGTGCCAGTAGTATTAGGTCGGGGAGTGGGAATGAAAAACTGTTTTTT.

The rearrangement joins TRBV9 to TRBJ1-5, with TRBD1 matching over 9 bases. Germline CDR1 SGDLS, CDR2 YYNGEE. The CDR3 has 17 residues. Trimming took 2 bases from V and 0 from J; bases not matched to a gene: 6. The CDR3 DNA follows: TGTGCCAGCAGCGTGAGACGGACAGGGGATAGCAATCAGCCCCAGCATTTT. Its protein product is CASSVRRTGDSNQPQHF.

This chain links TRBV9 with TRBJ1-1; tentative D call: TRBD1 (5 bases). The CDR3 totals 13 residues. Per the germline V gene, CDR1 is SGDLS and CDR2 is YYNGEE. V lost 5 bases, J lost 4 bases, and 12 bases lay in between. CDR3 coding DNA: TGTGCCAGCAGTGAAGACAGTTTCACTGAAGCTTTCTTT. Amino acids: CASSEDSFTEAFF.

The genes are TRBV5-5 and TRBJ1-2; D is possibly TRBD1 (5 bases). The germline V and J ends were trimmed by 9 bases and 7 bases, with 19 bases remaining between them. This CDR3 has 13 residues. Looked up from germline, CDR1 is SGHKS and CDR2 is YYEKEE (reference sequence). DNA for the CDR3: TGTGCCACCTTACAGGACGTATCGGGTGGCTACACCTTC. It yields the protein CATLQDVSGGYTF.

V and J are TRBV3-1 (or the pseudogene TRBV3-2) and TRBJ2-7; TRBD1 is a possible D gene (6 bases). Trimming removed 5 bases from V and 0 bases from J, with 11 bases in between. The CDR3 consists of 14 residues. Looked up from germline, CDR1 is LGHDT and CDR2 is YNNKEL (reference sequence). For the CDR3, the DNA is TGTGCCAGCAGCGGCGACAGGTACTCCTACGAGCAGTACTTC. Encoded protein: CASSGDRYSYEQYF.

The rearrangement links TRBV4-3 to TRBJ2-3, with 8 nucleotides matching TRBD2. Germline-derived CDR1 and CDR2 are LGHNA and YSLEER. Losses at the gene ends were 0 bases for V and 2 bases for J; bases not matched to a gene: 7. The CDR3 is made up of 17 amino acids. This CDR3 is CASSQDRGGWSTDTQYF. Written as DNA, the CDR3 is TGCGCCAGCAGCCAAGATCGGGGGGGTTGGTCCACAGATACGCAGTATTTT.

The chain combines TRBV12-3 or TRBV12-4 with TRBJ2-1, with D tentatively TRBD1 (6 bases). The CDR3 covers 13 residues. Trimming removed 3 bases at V and 7 bases at J, with 10 bases between. In nucleotides, the CDR3 is TGTGCCAGCAGTTTGGACAGAGTAAATGAGCAGTTCTTC. Protein: CASSLDRVNEQFF.

This clone was found a few times. The chain joins TRBV6-4 to TRBJ2-1; D might be TRBD1 (6 bases). Looked up from germline, CDR1 is MRHNA and CDR2 is SNTAGT. V lost 0 bases to trimming and J lost 6 bases, with 15 bases between them. The CDR3 has 16 amino acids. The CDR3 DNA is TGTGCCAGCAGTGACTCGAACGGGCAGGGGCCCAATGAGCAGTTCTTC. It is translated as CASSDSNGQGPNEQFF.

The chain couples TRBV10-3 to TRBJ1-5, with D possibly matching TRBD1 (5 bases). CDR3 length: 15 residues. Trimming removed 8 bases at V and 2 bases at J, with 16 bases between. Germline V CDR1 and CDR2: ENHRY, SYGVKD. The CDR3 here is CAISGAGVGNQPQHF. DNA for the CDR3: TGTGCCATCTCCGGGGCGGGGGTCGGCAATCAGCCCCAGCATTTT.

V gene TRBV5-4 combines with J gene TRBJ2-7, with TRBD2 matching over 14 bases. The CDR3 length is 15 residues. Germline V gene lookup returns CDR1 SGHNT and CDR2 YYREEE (reference sequence). In DNA form, the CDR3 reads TGTGCCAGCAGCTTGCAAGGACTAGCGGGAGGCCCCCCGATCGTC. This translates into CASSLQGLAGGPPIV.

The chain is built from TRBV10-1 and TRBJ2-1, with D perhaps matching TRBD1 (6 bases). The CDR3 covers 13 residues. The V and J ends lost 5 bases and 9 bases respectively, with 14 bases between them. Per the germline V gene, CDR1 is WNHNN and CDR2 is SYGVQD (reference sequence). CDR3 coding DNA: TGCGCCAGCAGTAGCCAGCTAGGGGGTGAGCAGTTCTTC. As protein: CASSSQLGGEQFF.

This chain uses TRBV6-5 with TRBJ1-5; unclear D gene. V was shortened by 7 bases and J by 0 bases, with 7 bases between the two germline ends. Germline V gives CDR1 MNHEY, CDR2 SVGAGI. The CDR3 has 13 amino acids. The CDR3 spells CASTQYSNQPQHF. Written as DNA, the CDR3 is TGTGCCAGCACCCAGTATAGCAATCAGCCCCAGCATTTT.

As for this clone: The junction departs from germline at one end; a sequencing error may be responsible. CDR3 amino acids: CASSLGDRGERF. The CDR3 DNA is TGTGCCAGCAGCTTAGGAGACCGGGGTGAGAGGTTT. The genes are TRBV13 and TRBJ1-1; unclear D gene. The germline gives CDR1 PRHDT, CDR2 FYEKMQ (reference sequence). This CDR3 is built from 12 residues. Complete variable domain (other parts from reference TRBV13 and TRBJ1-1): AAGVIQSPRHLIKEKRETATLKCYPIPRHDTVYWYQQGPGQDPQFLISFYEKMQSDKGSIPDRFSAQQFSDYHSELNMSSLELGDSALYFCASSLGDRGERFGQGTRLTVV.

This clone was detected once. V usage is TRBV4-3 and J usage is TRBJ1-1; the D gene is possibly TRBD1 (6 bases). CDR1 and CDR2 from the germline V gene are LGHNA and YSLEER. This CDR3 comprises 13 residues. Trimming pared 0 bases from V and 5 bases from J, leaving 7 bases between. CDR3 protein: CASSQEQGTEAFF. CDR3 sequence (DNA): TGCGCCAGCAGCCAAGAACAGGGAACTGAAGCTTTCTTT.

The chain couples TRBV7-9 to TRBJ2-7; D gene unclear. Between the trimmed V and J ends, which lost 10 bases and 4 bases, there was a span of 20 bases. The CDR3 is 14 amino acids. The V gene's germline CDR1 is SEHNR and CDR2 FQNEAQ (reference sequence). CDR3 DNA: TGTGCCACCAAGTTGGGATTTGGAGAATACGAGCAGTACGTC. Translation: CATKLGFGEYEQYV.

To note about this clone: This sample also contains other DNA sequences that code for the same CDR3. The chain uses TRBV27 and TRBJ1-2; tentative D call: TRBD1 (6 bases). This CDR3 has 13 amino acids. With 0 bases removed from V and 8 bases from J, the gap between germline ends came to 10 bases. Per the germline V gene, CDR1 is MNHEY and CDR2 is SMNVEV (reference sequence). The CDR3 sequence: CASSLSGQGGYTF. The CDR3 nucleotides read TGTGCCAGCAGTTTATCCGGCCAGGGGGGCTACACCTTC.

This chain joins TRBV7-2 and TRBJ2-7; perhaps TRBD2 as D (6 bases). V shed 2 bases and J shed 2 bases, with 16 bases lying between them. The length of the CDR3 is 16 residues. CDR1 is SGHTA and CDR2 is FQGNSA in the germline V gene. For the CDR3, the DNA is TGTGCCAGCAGCTTACTAGTCGGGACTGCCACCTACGAGCAGTACGTC. Translation gives CASSLLVGTATYEQYV.

CDR3 DNA: TGTGCCAGCAGCCGGCTAAGCGGGGGGGAGACCCAGTACTTC. The encoded protein is CASSRLSGGETQYF. V and J are TRBV5-4 and TRBJ2-5; 9 nucleotides align to TRBD2. V trimming: 4 bases; J trimming: 5 bases; junction bases outside the gene matches: 6. This CDR3 has 14 amino acids. CDR1 and CDR2 from the germline V gene are SGHNT and YYREEE (reference sequence).

This chain links TRBV28 with TRBJ1-5; possibly TRBD1 for D (6 bases). The CDR3 runs to 13 residues. V lost 5 bases and J 4 bases, leaving 9 bases between the germline ends. Germline CDR1 is MDHEN and CDR2 is SYDVKM. The CDR3 region is CASSHTGNQPQHF. CDR3 DNA sequence: TGTGCCAGCAGTCATACAGGGAATCAGCCCCAGCATTTT. Full variable domain (rest looked up from reference TRBV28 and TRBJ1-5): DVKVTQSSRYLVKRTGEKVFLECVQDMDHENMFWYRQDPGLGLRLIYFSYDVKMKEKGDIPEGYSVSREKKERFSLILESASTNQTSMYLCASSHTGNQPQHFGDGTRLSIL.

CDR3 residues: CASSEDGGSGALKETQYF. The DNA of the CDR3 is TGCGCCAGCAGTGAGGATGGCGGGAGTGGGGCGTTGAAGGAGACCCAGTACTTC. The J gene is TRBJ2-5, the V gene TRBV10-1, with 7 bases lining up with TRBD2. This CDR3 spans 18 amino acids. V shed 2 bases and J 5 bases; nucleotides not matched to a gene: 17. The germline V gene has CDR1 WNHNN and CDR2 SYGVQD (reference sequence).

The chain recombines TRBV19 with TRBJ2-7, with 7 nucleotides matching TRBD1. J gave up 3 bases and V 5 bases, and 7 bases lay outside the gene matches. This CDR3 is 14 amino acids long. Germline assignment: CDR1 LNHDA and CDR2 SQIVND (reference sequence). CDR3 DNA: TGTGCCAGTAGTCCCGGACAGGTCGGCTACGAGCAGTACTTC. This translates into CASSPGQVGYEQYF.

This clone was picked up many times. V and J are TRBV10-1 and TRBJ2-2; TRBD1 matches at 7 bases. CDR1 WNHNN and CDR2 SYGVQD come from the germline V gene (reference sequence). This CDR3 comprises 16 residues. The V and J ends lost 6 bases and 3 bases, in that order; junction bases with no gene match: 10. The CDR3 DNA follows: TGCGCCAGCAGCCCTGACCGGGACAGCTACACCGGGGAGCTGTTTTTT. It encodes CASSPDRDSYTGELFF.

This clone was seen just once. The chain couples TRBV3-1 (or the pseudogene TRBV3-2) to TRBJ2-6; 9 bases align to TRBD2. J gave up 12 bases and V 4 bases, and 16 bases lay outside the gene matches. The CDR3 totals 17 residues. Germline V gene data show CDR1 as LGHDT and CDR2 as YNNKEL (reference sequence). CDR3 protein: CASSRPGLAGARSVLTF. The CDR3, as DNA: TGTGCCAGCAGCCGACCCGGATTAGCGGGGGCACGGTCCGTCCTGACTTTC.

This chain joins TRBV4-1 and TRBJ2-4, with a possible D match to TRBD2 (6 bases). Trimming took 4 bases from V and 1 from J, leaving 26 bases between them. The CDR3 runs 20 residues. Germline assignment: CDR1 MGHRA and CDR2 YSYEKL. The CDR3 region is CASSRTKPGLQMGAKNIQYF. The CDR3, as DNA: TGCGCCAGCAGCCGCACAAAACCGGGACTCCAAATGGGGGCCAAAAACATTCAGTACTTC.

This chain links TRBV6-4 with TRBJ2-1; 11 nucleotides align to TRBD2. Looked up from germline, CDR1 is MRHNA and CDR2 is SNTAGT. J was trimmed by 6 bases and V by 5 bases; bases with no gene match: 6. The CDR3 contains 15 residues. CDR3 bases: TGTGCCAGCAGTATAGCGGGGGGGCCCTCCAATGAGCAGTTCTTC. It codes for CASSIAGGPSNEQFF.

This clone came up once. The CDR3 region is CASSPGLVVETQYF. CDR3 sequence (DNA): TGCGCCAGCAGCCCCGGACTAGTCGTAGAGACCCAGTACTTC. The chain has TRBV10-2 and TRBJ2-5; 7 nucleotides agree with TRBD2. The CDR3 extends over 14 amino acids. V was clipped by 6 bases and J by 4 bases; unmatched bases: 8. The germline gives CDR1 WSHSY, CDR2 SAAADI.

The gene calls are TRBV18 and TRBJ2-7; a possible D gene is TRBD2 (5 bases). The CDR3 extends over 15 amino acids. CDR1 KGHSH and CDR2 LQKENI come from the germline V gene. V lost 1 base and J 3 bases, leaving 13 bases between the germline ends. CDR3 DNA sequence: TGTGCCAGCTCACCACAGGCCGGGAATTTCTACGAGCAGTACGTC. This gives the protein CASSPQAGNFYEQYV.

The chain has TRBV28 and TRBJ2-5, with TRBD1 as a possible D gene (6 bases). This CDR3 has 13 amino acids. In germline, CDR1 is MDHEN, CDR2 SYDVKM. Deletions cut 8 bases from V and 1 base from J, with 11 bases between. Written as DNA, the CDR3 is TGTGCCAGCCTCCCGGACAGCCAAGAGACCCAGTACTTC. Residues: CASLPDSQETQYF.

This clone was counted a single time. The rearrangement uses TRBV6-5 and TRBJ1-1, with D uncertain. The V gene's germline CDR1 is MNHEY and CDR2 SVGAGI. The CDR3 runs to 15 residues. V was shortened by 2 bases and J by 8 bases, with 18 bases between the two germline ends. CDR3 sequence: CASSYRRRPPGEAFF. The CDR3 region has the DNA TGTGCCAGCAGTTACAGGCGCAGACCCCCCGGGGAAGCTTTCTTT.

V usage is TRBV27 and J usage is TRBJ1-2; a weak D match, TRBD1 (6 bases). Per germline, CDR1 MNHEY and CDR2 SMNVEV (reference sequence). CDR3 length: 15 amino acids. V lost 5 bases and J lost 6, with 19 bases in between. In DNA, the CDR3 is TGTGCCAGCAGTGCTACAGGGTCGGGGTTTGATGGCTACACCTTC. Residues: CASSATGSGFDGYTF.